One and the same sample provided the 25 T cell receptor beta chains below, sequenced in a study of blood T cells in healthy people across ages. The use of a sample-barcoded 5' primer and a J-beta primer mix characterized a second PCR of 7 to 11 cycles. TCRdb itself ran the 5' RACE reads through MiXCR, one entry per CDR3 protein. The data contain fewer than 2 million distinct CDR3 sequences, roughly two fifths of them singletons. Sequenced input: blood. The receptors originated from a human donor in good health.

The CDR3 DNA reads TGCGCCAGCAGCTGGCTGACCCTGACTAGCGGGGGGGCCTTGATCAATGAGCAGTTCTTC. Protein: CASSWLTLTSGGALINEQFF. The chain couples TRBV5-1 to TRBJ2-1; 14 bases match TRBD2. This CDR3 has 20 amino acids. J gave up 6 bases and V 3 bases, and 17 bases lay outside the gene matches. Germline V gives CDR1 SGHRS, CDR2 YFSETQ.

The rearrangement links TRBV6-6 to TRBJ1-2; D gene uncertain. The CDR3 has 16 amino acids. V was cut by 5 bases and J by 2 bases, with 18 bases left in between. CDR1 and CDR2 (germline): MNHNY, SVGAGI (reference sequence). The CDR3 is CASSNTNLGLNYGYTF. DNA for the CDR3: TGTGCCAGCAGTAATACCAACCTCGGGTTAAACTATGGCTACACCTTC.

This clonotype has only a few counts. The chain couples TRBV20-1 to TRBJ1-5, with 7 nucleotides matching TRBD1. The CDR3 sequence is 16 residues long. Germline V gene lookup returns CDR1 DFQATT and CDR2 SNEGSKA (reference sequence). With 0 bases clipped from V and 2 bases from J, the junction kept 7 bases outside the gene matches. The CDR3 here is CSARDDSGTGNQPQHF. In DNA, the CDR3 is TGCAGTGCTAGAGATGACTCCGGGACAGGCAATCAGCCCCAGCATTTT.

This clonotype came up a few times. V and J are TRBV6-2 or TRBV6-3 and TRBJ2-1; TRBD1 matches at 9 bases. The CDR3 spans 16 residues. The J segment lost 7 bases and the V segment lost 6 bases, leaving 13 bases of the junction unmatched. CDR1 MNHEY and CDR2 SVGEGT come from the germline V gene. The DNA of the CDR3 is TGTGCCAGCAGCCACGGGGGACAGGGCATTTTTAATGAGCAGTTCTTC. It yields the protein CASSHGGQGIFNEQFF.

This chain joins TRBV7-9 and TRBJ2-1; 8 nucleotides agree with TRBD1. The CDR3 runs 14 residues. After removal of 5 bases from V and 6 bases from J, the junction contained 6 bases not matched to a gene. Germline values: CDR1 SEHNR, CDR2 FQNEAQ (reference sequence). As DNA, the CDR3 is TGTGCCAGCAGCGCAGGGGGCGCGAGCAATGAGCAGTTCTTC. Its protein product is CASSAGGASNEQFF. The whole variable domain, filled in from reference TRBV7-9 and TRBJ2-1, reads DTGVSQNPRHKITKRGQNVTFRCDPISEHNRLYWYRQTLGQGPEFLTYFQNEAQLEKSRLLSDRFSAERPKGSFSTLEIQRTEQGDSAMYLCASSAGGASNEQFFGPGTRLTVL.

V is TRBV24-1 and J is TRBJ2-2, with D possibly TRBD1 on 5 matching bases. The CDR3 is made up of 14 amino acids. Germline loops: CDR1 KGHDR, CDR2 SFDVKD. Between the trimmed V and J ends, which lost 0 bases and 6 bases, there was a span of 7 bases. This CDR3 is CATSDLPRAGELFF. The CDR3 DNA sequence: TGTGCCACCAGTGATTTGCCCAGGGCCGGGGAGCTGTTTTTT.

This clonotype occurred a few times. The chain combines TRBV7-2 with TRBJ1-2; 7 bases map to TRBD1. Germline V gives CDR1 SGHTA, CDR2 FQGNSA. After removal of 2 bases from V and 5 bases from J, the junction contained 8 bases not matched to a gene. CDR3 length: 15 amino acids. The CDR3 loop is CASSLTPGQTYGYTF. The CDR3 DNA follows: TGTGCCAGCAGCTTAACACCGGGACAGACATATGGCTACACCTTC. The complete variable domain, with remaining parts taken from reference TRBV7-2 and TRBJ1-2, reads GAGVSQSPSNKVTEKGKDVELRCDPISGHTALYWYRQSLGQGLEFLIYFQGNSAPDKSGLPSDRFSAERTGGSVSTLTIQRTQQEDSAVYLCASSLTPGQTYGYTFGSGTRLTVV.

This chain connects TRBV12-3 or TRBV12-4 to TRBJ1-2; 8 nucleotides align to TRBD1. Trimming removed 4 bases from V and 13 bases from J; junction bases left unmatched: 14. CDR3 size: 14 residues. The CDR3 DNA reads TGTGCCAGCAGTTCCCCCGGGACAGGTTTGAGCTGCACCTTC. Translation gives CASSSPGTGLSCTF.

V usage is TRBV2 and J usage is TRBJ1-1; TRBD1 aligns across 7 bases. The V gene's germline CDR1 is SNHLY and CDR2 FYNNEI. The CDR3 loop spans 14 amino acids. With V trimmed by 9 bases and J by 4 bases, 11 bases remained unmatched. This CDR3 is CASLQGLGATEAFF. In DNA, the CDR3 is TGTGCCAGTTTACAGGGGTTGGGGGCCACTGAAGCTTTCTTT.

This clonotype has a single count. The chain recombines TRBV4-1 with TRBJ1-5, with TRBD1 matching over 10 bases. J lost 6 bases, V lost 4 bases, and 9 bases had no gene match. CDR3 length equals 16 residues. CDR1 is MGHRA, CDR2 YSYEKL, per germline. CDR3 sequence: CASSPTTGGFTQPQHF. The CDR3 nucleotides read TGCGCCAGCAGCCCGACGACAGGGGGCTTTACTCAGCCCCAGCATTTT.

In its sample, this clonotype was seen once. As DNA, the CDR3 is TGCGCCAGCAGCTTAGGAGCGCAGGGTGACACTGAAGCTTTCTTT. It is translated as CASSLGAQGDTEAFF. The chain combines TRBV5-1 with TRBJ1-1; a weak D match, TRBD1 (5 bases). V lost 2 bases and J lost 3, with 14 bases in between. Germline V gene data show CDR1 as SGHRS and CDR2 as YFSETQ. The CDR3 has 15 amino acids. Based on the CDR3 plus reference TRBV5-1 and TRBJ1-1, the full variable domain is KAGVTQTPRYLIKTRGQQVTLSCSPISGHRSVSWYQQTPGQGLQFLFEYFSETQRNKGNFPGRFSGRQFSNSRSEMNVSTLELGDSALYLCASSLGAQGDTEAFFGQGTRLTVV.

The rearrangement uses TRBV15 and TRBJ2-7, with TRBD1 matching over 8 bases. This CDR3 has 16 residues. From germline, CDR1 is LNHNV and CDR2 YYDKDF (reference sequence). V lost 5 bases and J lost 4; bases outside the gene matches: 13. DNA for the CDR3: TGTGCCACCAGCCCCTCCCTTCGGACAGGGATTTACGAGCAGTACTTC. It encodes CATSPSLRTGIYEQYF.

Comments on this clonotype: A read error may produce the germline difference seen at one junction end. The chain employs TRBV7-9 and TRBJ2-7; 8 nucleotides match TRBD1. The CDR3 is made up of 15 amino acids. Germline V gene sequence: CDR1 SEHNR, CDR2 FQNEAQ (reference sequence). The CDR3 loop reads CASSIGAGQVNEQYF. In nucleotides, the CDR3 is TGTGCCAGCAGCATAGGGGCGGGACAGGTTAACGAACAGTACTTC. Based on the CDR3 plus reference TRBV7-9 and TRBJ2-7, the full variable domain is DTGVSQNPRHKITKRGQNVTFRCDPISEHNRLYWYRQTLGQGPEFLTYFQNEAQLEKSRLLSDRFSAERPKGSFSTLEIQRTEQGDSAMYLCASSIGAGQVNEQYFGPGTRLTVT.

This clonotype was seen only a few times. The V and J genes are TRBV20-1 and TRBJ2-7; 8 bases match TRBD1. From germline, CDR1 is DFQATT and CDR2 SNEGSKA (reference sequence). The J segment lost 0 bases and the V segment lost 6 bases, leaving 22 bases of the junction unmatched. The CDR3 contains 19 residues. The CDR3: CSAPRVQGAQGSSSYEQYF. The CDR3 region has the DNA TGCAGTGCCCCCCGGGTGCAGGGGGCGCAGGGATCTAGCTCCTACGAGCAGTACTTC.

A few counts support this clonotype. CDR3 residues: CASSLTVFLYNEQFF. The CDR3 DNA reads TGCGCCAGCAGCCTAACAGTTTTCCTCTACAATGAGCAGTTCTTC. V gene TRBV4-3 combines with J gene TRBJ2-1, with D unclear. Trimming pared 4 bases from V and 3 bases from J, leaving 13 bases between. CDR1 is LGHNA, CDR2 YSLEER, per germline. The CDR3 contains 15 residues.

Only a few counts were recorded for this clonotype. CDR3 nucleotides: TGCAGTGCCCCCCGGGGTACTGGGGGCGAGCAGTACTTC. Residues: CSAPRGTGGEQYF. The gene calls are TRBV20-1 and TRBJ2-5, with D perhaps assigned TRBD1 or TRBD2 (5 bases each). The J call is doubtful: the DNA matches TRBJ2-7 better. The V gene's germline CDR1 is DFQATT and CDR2 SNEGSKA (reference sequence). CDR3 length: 13 residues.

This clonotype was counted only a few times. This chain uses TRBV6-2 or TRBV6-3 with TRBJ2-4, with D uncertain. The germline V gene encodes CDR1 MNHEY and CDR2 SVGEGT. The ends were cut back, 2 bases at V and 4 bases at J, with 6 bases in the middle. The CDR3 is made up of 13 amino acids. Here the CDR3 reads CASSYTIKNIQYF. The CDR3 nucleotides are TGTGCCAGCAGTTACACCATTAAAAACATTCAGTACTTC.

DNA of the CDR3: TGTGCCAGCAGTGAAAGCAGTCGAGACTATGGCTACACCTTC. Its protein is CASSESSRDYGYTF. This chain connects TRBV2 to TRBJ1-2; D unresolved. This CDR3 is built from 14 residues. The germline V and J ends were trimmed by 2 bases and 3 bases, with 10 bases remaining between them. CDR1 and CDR2 (germline): SNHLY, FYNNEI.

This clonotype was seen repeatedly, ten times or more. The gene calls are TRBV18 and TRBJ1-5; D remains ambiguous. CDR1 is KGHSH and CDR2 is LQKENI in the germline V gene. CDR3 length: 13 amino acids. V was shortened by 5 bases and J by 5 bases, with 10 bases between the two germline ends. The DNA for the CDR3 is TGTGCCAGCTCAAACGGGCGCGATCAGCCCCAGCATTTT. Protein sequence: CASSNGRDQPQHF. Full variable domain (outside the CDR3, taken from reference TRBV18 and TRBJ1-5): NAGVMQNPRHLVRRRGQEARLRCSPMKGHSHVYWYRQLPEEGLKFMVYLQKENIIDESGMPKERFSAEFPKEGPSILRIQQVVRGDSAAYFCASSNGRDQPQHFGDGTRLSIL.

The V gene is TRBV7-2, the J gene TRBJ2-1, with D possibly being TRBD1 or TRBD2 (5 bases each). The V end was cut by 5 bases, the J end by 7 bases, with 18 bases between. This CDR3 has 15 amino acids. The germline V gene has CDR1 SGHTA and CDR2 FQGNSA. Written as DNA, the CDR3 is TGTGCCAGCAGCCAACCAGAGGCAGGGAGAAATGAGCAGTTCTTC. Translated: CASSQPEAGRNEQFF.

V usage is TRBV7-2 and J usage is TRBJ1-2; 7 bases align to TRBD1. Germline loops: CDR1 SGHTA, CDR2 FQGNSA. Trimming at V came to 7 bases and at J to 7 bases, leaving 15 bases not matched to a gene. The CDR3 extends over 15 amino acids. CDR3 sequence (DNA): TGTGCCAGCACACAACAGGGGATAGTTCTAAGTGGCTACACCTTC. It translates to CASTQQGIVLSGYTF.

The J gene is TRBJ2-5, the V gene TRBV5-1, with D perhaps given as TRBD1 or TRBD2 (5 bases each). This CDR3 contains 14 residues. CDR1 SGHRS and CDR2 YFSETQ come from the germline V gene. Trimming stripped 0 bases from V and 4 bases from J, with 10 bases between. This CDR3 reads CASSLGDQGETQYF. The CDR3 DNA reads TGCGCCAGCAGCTTGGGGGACCAAGGAGAGACCCAGTACTTC.

This clonotype appeared a few times. The chain links TRBV6-2 or TRBV6-3 to TRBJ2-1; D gene unclear. V was trimmed by 7 bases and J by 4 bases, leaving 14 bases between them. Germline CDR1 is MNHEY and CDR2 is SVGEGT. This CDR3 region has 14 residues. CDR3 loop: CASTLPNLYNEQFF. DNA of the CDR3: TGTGCCAGCACCTTACCTAACCTTTACAATGAGCAGTTCTTC.

V is TRBV11-2 and J is TRBJ1-1; D unclear. Germline CDR1 reads SGHAT; CDR2 reads FQNNGV. CDR3 length equals 13 residues. V was shortened by 10 bases and J by 6 bases, with 18 bases between the two germline ends. In DNA, the CDR3 is TGTGCCACTCAGAGAGGGAGTAAGGCTGAAGCTTTCTTT. Its protein product is CATQRGSKAEAFF.

The sample holds many counts of this clonotype. The chain recombines TRBV12-3 or TRBV12-4 with TRBJ2-5; D might be TRBD2 (6 bases). Trimming took off 6 bases at V and 4 bases at J, with 12 bases between the two ends. The CDR3 runs 13 residues. CDR3 sequence reads: CASSLTGGETQYF. In DNA, the CDR3 is TGTGCCAGCAGCTTAACCGGGGGAGAGACCCAGTACTTC.